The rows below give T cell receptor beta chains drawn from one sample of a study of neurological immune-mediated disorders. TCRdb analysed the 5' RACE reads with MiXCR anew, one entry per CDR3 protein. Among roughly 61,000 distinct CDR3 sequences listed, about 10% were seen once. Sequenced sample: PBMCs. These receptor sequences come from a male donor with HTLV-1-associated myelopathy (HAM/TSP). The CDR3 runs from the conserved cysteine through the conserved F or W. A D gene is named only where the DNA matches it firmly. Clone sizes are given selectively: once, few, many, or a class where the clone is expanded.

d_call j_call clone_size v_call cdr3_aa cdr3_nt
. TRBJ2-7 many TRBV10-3 CAISAEQGYEQYF TGTGCCATCAGTGCGGAACAGGGCTACGAGCAGTACTTC
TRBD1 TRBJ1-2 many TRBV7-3 CASSPDRDHGYTF TGTGCCAGCAGTCCGGACAGGGACCATGGCTACACCTTC
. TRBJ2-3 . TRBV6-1 CASSEAPGAISADTQYF TGTGCCAGCAGTGAAGCACCGGGGGCCATTTCCGCAGATACGCAGTATTTT
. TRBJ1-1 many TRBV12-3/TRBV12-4 CATATGSRPMGTEAFF TGTGCCACAGCGACAGGTTCCCGCCCCATGGGCACTGAAGCTTTCTTT
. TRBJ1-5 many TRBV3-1 CASSQAGNQPQHF TGTGCCAGCAGCCAAGCAGGTAATCAGCCCCAGCATTTT
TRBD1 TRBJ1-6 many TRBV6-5 CASSRRTGGGSPLHF TGTGCCAGCAGCCGGAGGACAGGGGGAGGTTCACCCCTCCACTTT
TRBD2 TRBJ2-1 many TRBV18 CASSPFAGLAGDNYNEQFF TGTGCCAGCTCACCCTTTGCGGGACTAGCGGGGGACAACTACAATGAGCAGTTCTTC
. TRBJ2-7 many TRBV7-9 CASSQTRSDEQYF TGTGCCAGCAGCCAGACACGTTCGGACGAGCAGTACTTC
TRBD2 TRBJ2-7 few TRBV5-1 CASSATSGAYEQYF TGCGCCAGCAGCGCCACTAGCGGGGCCTACGAGCAGTACTTC
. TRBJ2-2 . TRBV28 CASNSKGTGELFF TGTGCCAGCAATTCCAAGGGTACCGGGGAGCTGTTTTTT
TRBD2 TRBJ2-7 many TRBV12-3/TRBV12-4 CASSWASGEYEQYF TGTGCCAGCAGTTGGGCTAGCGGGGAATACGAGCAGTACTTC
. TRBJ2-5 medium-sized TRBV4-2 CASSQDPSWGRGETQYF TGTGCCAGCAGCCAAGACCCGTCATGGGGGCGGGGGGAGACCCAGTACTTC
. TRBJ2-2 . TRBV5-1 CASSLVSGGTGELFF TGCGCCAGCAGCTTGGTCTCCGGGGGCACCGGGGAGCTGTTTTTT
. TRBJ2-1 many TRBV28 CASTLDNYNEQFF TGTGCCAGCACCCTTGACAACTACAATGAGCAGTTCTTC
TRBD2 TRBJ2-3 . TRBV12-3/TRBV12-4 CASSLIQREGRDTQYF TGTGCCAGCAGCTTGATCCAGCGGGAGGGCAGGGATACGCAGTATTTT